A single sample gave rise to the 31 T cell receptor beta chains below, sequenced in a study of blood T cell repertoires in COVID-19. TCRdb's table, derived via immunoSEQ multiplex PCR, lists solely in-frame clones and lacks some. Of 100,000 to 120,000 clones in the sample, 87% are singletons; the top ten hold about 5%. Sequencing was carried out using peripheral blood. The receptor set was obtained from a human donor in a cohort sampled during active COVID-19.

The chain has TRBV7-8 and TRBJ1-1; D gene unclear. Trimming shortened V by 4 bases and J by 3 bases, and 12 bases separated the two germline ends. From germline, CDR1 is SGHVS and CDR2 FQNEAQ. The CDR3 totals 14 residues. The CDR3 DNA reads as TGTGCCAGCAGCTCCCACCGCGGGGACACTGAAGCTTTCTTT. This translates into CASSSHRGDTEAFF.

CDR3 sequence (DNA): TGTGCCAGCGCGAGGTCCTCTTCTGGATACACTGAAGCTTTCTTT. Translating gives CASARSSSGYTEAFF. The V and J genes are TRBV5-6 and TRBJ1-1; D is unresolved. The CDR3 sequence is 15 residues long. V was pared by 7 bases and J by 3 bases, with 19 bases between. The germline V gene has CDR1 SGHDT and CDR2 YYEEEE.

The chain couples TRBV4-3 to TRBJ2-1; unclear D gene. The CDR3 loop spans 18 amino acids. Germline assignment: CDR1 LGHNA and CDR2 YSLEER. The ends were cut back, 1 base at V and 0 bases at J, with 16 bases in the middle. CDR3 in DNA: TGCGCCAGCAGCCAAGCTTTCGAAGCACCCCGCTCCTACAATGAGCAGTTCTTC. It codes for CASSQAFEAPRSYNEQFF.

The chain uses TRBV6-1 and TRBJ1-5, with TRBD1 matching 8 bases. The CDR3 runs 15 residues. Germline V CDR1 and CDR2: MNHNS, SASEGT. V dropped 3 bases and J dropped 2; count of bases not matched to a gene: 3. Here the CDR3 DNA reads TGTGCCAGCAGTGACGGGACAGGACGCAATCAGCCCCAGCATTTT. Translation: CASSDGTGRNQPQHF.

This CDR3 is CASSLETGSYGYTF. In DNA, the CDR3 is TGCGCCAGCAGCTTGGAAACAGGGTCCTATGGCTACACCTTC. This chain links TRBV5-1 with TRBJ1-2; D may be TRBD1 (6 bases). Per the germline V gene, CDR1 is SGHRS and CDR2 is YFSETQ. The V gene lost 0 bases and the J gene lost 4 bases, with 10 bases spanning the gap. The CDR3 loop spans 14 amino acids.

This rearrangement joins TRBV10-3 to TRBJ2-1; D might be TRBD1 (5 bases). The CDR3 is 15 residues long. Germline CDR1 ENHRY, CDR2 SYGVKD. With 7 bases removed from V and 0 bases from J, the gap between germline ends came to 13 bases. The CDR3 DNA is TGTGCCATCACCCAACAGGAGAGCTCCTACAATGAGCAGTTCTTC. It translates to CAITQQESSYNEQFF.

The chain recombines TRBV18 with TRBJ2-7; 10 positions agree with TRBD1. In germline, CDR1 is KGHSH, CDR2 LQKENI. The CDR3 is made up of 15 amino acids. With 4 bases clipped from V and 5 bases from J, the junction kept 8 bases outside the gene matches. The CDR3 reads CASSQYRDRGHEQYF. The DNA of the CDR3 is TGTGCCAGCTCACAATACCGGGACAGGGGTCACGAGCAGTACTTC.

This sequence joins TRBV5-1 and TRBJ2-7; D gene uncertain. The CDR3 consists of 13 residues. V dropped 1 base and J dropped 3 bases, with 8 bases sitting between them. Germline V gives CDR1 SGHRS, CDR2 YFSETQ. The CDR3 nucleotides are TGCGCCAGCAGCTTGTCAGGTTACTACGAGCAGTACTTC. Encoded protein: CASSLSGYYEQYF.

This chain links TRBV12-3 or TRBV12-4 with TRBJ2-1; D not resolved. The CDR3 loop spans 13 amino acids. Trimming pared 6 bases from V and 4 bases from J, leaving 10 bases between. The CDR3 region has the DNA TGTGCCAGCAGGGTGAGCCCATACAATGAGCAGTTCTTC. It encodes CASRVSPYNEQFF.

The chain has TRBV11-2 and TRBJ2-5; possible D gene TRBD2, 6 bases. CDR1 is SGHAT and CDR2 is FQNNGV in the germline V gene. The V gene lost 2 bases and the J gene lost 5 bases, with 18 bases spanning the gap. The CDR3 loop spans 16 amino acids. This chain's CDR3 is CASSLRRDHEGETQYF. The CDR3 DNA reads as TGTGCCAGCAGCTTACGGAGGGATCACGAGGGGGAGACCCAGTACTTC.

CDR3 loop: CASSQGQNTEAFF. CDR3 DNA sequence: TGCGCCAGCAGCCAAGGTCAGAACACTGAAGCTTTCTTT. The V and J genes are TRBV4-3 and TRBJ1-1, with D uncertain. V was cut by 1 base and J by 1 base, with 4 bases left in between. Germline CDR1 is LGHNA and CDR2 is YSLEER. The CDR3 is 13 residues long.

The genes are TRBV7-3 and TRBJ2-3; D remains ambiguous. The CDR3 totals 13 residues. Per germline, CDR1 SGHTA and CDR2 FQGTGA. Trimming stripped 6 bases from V and 2 bases from J, with 9 bases between. DNA of the CDR3: TGTGCCAGCAGTAGCAGAACCACAGATACGCAGTATTTT. Amino acids: CASSSRTTDTQYF.

The chain joins TRBV10-3 to TRBJ2-1; D not resolved. In germline, CDR1 is ENHRY, CDR2 SYGVKD. The length of the CDR3 is 15 residues. Between the trimmed V and J ends, which lost 6 bases and 0 bases, there was a span of 12 bases. Here the CDR3 reads CAIRDEESSYNEQFF. The CDR3 DNA is TGTGCCATCAGGGATGAGGAGAGCTCCTACAATGAGCAGTTCTTC.

This clone was seen more than once but under ten times. The chain has TRBV10-3 and TRBJ2-6, with a weak D call TRBD1 (6 bases). The CDR3 sequence is 18 residues long. Trimming removed 4 bases at V and 0 bases at J, with 16 bases between. Germline assignment: CDR1 ENHRY and CDR2 SYGVKD. This chain's CDR3 is CAISASTGQNSGANVLTF. As DNA, the CDR3 is TGTGCCATCAGTGCTTCGACTGGACAGAACTCTGGGGCCAACGTCCTGACTTTC.

In its sample, this clone was seen a few times. The rearrangement links TRBV2 to TRBJ2-1; 7 nucleotides match TRBD2. V lost 8 bases to trimming and J lost 5 bases; unmatched junction nucleotides: 15. The CDR3 spans 16 residues. Germline V lookup: CDR1 SNHLY, CDR2 FYNNEI. CDR3 sequence: CASGGERSGINNEQFF. CDR3 nucleotide sequence: TGTGCCAGCGGGGGGGAAAGGAGCGGAATAAACAATGAGCAGTTCTTC.

This chain joins TRBV2 and TRBJ2-5; D remains ambiguous. V shed 6 bases and J shed 5 bases, with 10 bases lying between them. The CDR3 has 12 residues. Germline-derived CDR1 and CDR2 are SNHLY and FYNNEI. Here the CDR3 reads CASRELLETQYF. The CDR3 DNA reads as TGTGCCAGCAGGGAGCTTCTGGAGACCCAGTACTTC.

This clone was seen a single time. The chain has TRBV30 and TRBJ1-6; unclear D gene. The CDR3 runs to 15 residues. Germline-derived CDR1 and CDR2 are GTSNPN and SVGIG (reference sequence). The V and J ends lost 0 bases and 6 bases respectively, with 12 bases between them. DNA for the CDR3: TGTGCCTGGAGTGTGAAACAGAACCGTAATTCACCCCTCCACTTT. Its translation: CAWSVKQNRNSPLHF.

CDR3 sequence: CASSYSPGKVKGYTF. CDR3 in DNA: TGTGCCAGCAGTTACTCGCCAGGGAAGGTGAAGGGCTACACCTTC. The genes are TRBV6-5 and TRBJ1-2; a possible D gene is TRBD1 (5 bases). Germline CDR1 MNHEY, CDR2 SVGAGI. CDR3 length: 15 amino acids. Trimming removed 0 bases from V and 8 bases from J, with 16 bases in between.

This clone has more than one count but fewer than ten. The genes are TRBV5-4 and TRBJ1-5, with D possibly matching TRBD1 (5 bases). There are 19 residues in the CDR3. CDR1 is SGHNT, CDR2 YYREEE, per germline (reference sequence). V was shortened by 0 bases and J by 3 bases, with 22 bases between the two germline ends. For the CDR3, the DNA is TGTGCCAGCAGCTTGGATATTGGGTCCGGGACTCTAGACAATCAGCCCCAGCATTTT. Its protein product is CASSLDIGSGTLDNQPQHF.

The rearrangement joins TRBV5-6 to TRBJ2-7, with D possibly being TRBD1 (5 bases). Trimming left V 0 bases short and J 4 bases short, with 14 bases between. In germline, CDR1 is SGHDT, CDR2 YYEEEE. This CDR3 spans 15 amino acids. CDR3 DNA sequence: TGTGCCAGCAGCTTGGCCAGTCGTGGGGCGTACGAGCAGTACTTC. The encoded protein is CASSLASRGAYEQYF. The full variable domain, in which reference TRBV5-6 and TRBJ2-7 provide the parts outside the CDR3, is DAGVTQSPTHLIKTRGQQVTLRCSPKSGHDTVSWYQQALGQGPQFIFQYYEEEERQRGNFPDRFSGHQFPNYSSELNVNALLLGDSALYLCASSLASRGAYEQYFGPGTRLTVT.

The chain has TRBV19 and TRBJ2-1, with 14 bases matching TRBD2. The germline gives CDR1 LNHDA, CDR2 SQIVND (reference sequence). Losses at the gene ends were 8 bases for V and 0 bases for J; bases not matched to a gene: 12. CDR3 size: 19 residues. CDR3 nucleotides: TGTGCCAGTCGGACGGGACTAGCGGGAGCCGCCTACTCCTACAATGAGCAGTTCTTC. Its translation is CASRTGLAGAAYSYNEQFF. Filled out from reference TRBV19 and TRBJ2-1, the complete variable domain reads DGGITQSPKYLFRKEGQNVTLSCEQNLNHDAMYWYRQDPGQGLRLIYYSQIVNDFQKGDIAEGYSVSREKKESFPLTVTSAQKNPTAFYLCASRTGLAGAAYSYNEQFFGPGTRLTVL.

The chain carries TRBV3-1 (or the pseudogene TRBV3-2) and TRBJ1-5, with a possible D match to TRBD1 (5 bases). The germline V gene encodes CDR1 LGHDT and CDR2 YNNKEL (reference sequence). Trimming shortened V by 5 bases and J by 5 bases, and 13 bases separated the two germline ends. The length of the CDR3 is 14 residues. CDR3 DNA sequence: TGTGCCAGCAGCTCGGGGGGGGTCGATCAGCCCCAGCATTTT. Translation gives CASSSGGVDQPQHF.

The V call is TRBV27, the J call TRBJ2-3, with TRBD2 identical over 7 bases. The ends lost 7 bases at V and 0 bases at J; junction bases unmatched: 10. Germline V gene lookup returns CDR1 MNHEY and CDR2 SMNVEV (reference sequence). This CDR3 comprises 16 residues. The CDR3 DNA follows: TGTGCCAGCACCTTGGGGGGGGGAAGTAGCACAGATACGCAGTATTTT. Translation gives CASTLGGGSSTDTQYF.

V usage is TRBV7-2 and J usage is TRBJ2-1; the D is unclear. The germline V and J ends were trimmed by 2 bases and 1 base, with 12 bases remaining between them. This CDR3 region has 16 residues. In germline, CDR1 is SGHTA, CDR2 FQGNSA. CDR3 nucleotides: TGTGCCAGCAGCTTAATGGCGGCTACATCCTACAATGAGCAGTTCTTC. Encoded protein: CASSLMAATSYNEQFF. The variable domain in full, completed from reference TRBV7-2 and TRBJ2-1, reads GAGVSQSPSNKVTEKGKDVELRCDPISGHTALYWYRQSLGQGLEFLIYFQGNSAPDKSGLPSDRFSAERTGGSVSTLTIQRTQQEDSAVYLCASSLMAATSYNEQFFGPGTRLTVL.

V is TRBV14 and J is TRBJ2-1, with 7 bases aligning to TRBD2. Germline V gives CDR1 SGHDN, CDR2 FVKESK. CDR3 length equals 15 residues. The trim removed 3 bases at V and 0 bases at J, leaving 2 bases unmatched. DNA for the CDR3: TGTGCCAGCAGCCACTCTAGCGGCTCCTACAATGAGCAGTTCTTC. Translated, it gives CASSHSSGSYNEQFF.

V usage is TRBV4-1 and J usage is TRBJ1-6; 7 bases are a match to TRBD1. The ends lost 1 base at V and 4 bases at J; junction bases unmatched: 7. The CDR3 totals 17 residues. Germline V gene sequence: CDR1 MGHRA, CDR2 YSYEKL. This chain's CDR3 is CASSQGNRGTYNSPLHF. DNA for the CDR3: TGCGCCAGCAGCCAAGGGAACAGGGGAACTTATAATTCACCCCTCCACTTT.

This clone was picked up one time. V and J are TRBV29-1 and TRBJ2-2, with D possibly being TRBD2 (5 bases). The length of the CDR3 is 13 residues. From germline, CDR1 is SQVTM and CDR2 ANQGSEA. V lost 6 bases to trimming and J lost 1 base, with 9 bases between them. CDR3 nucleotides: TGCAGCGTCGGAGGACGGAACACCGGGGAGCTGTTTTTT. As protein: CSVGGRNTGELFF.

The J gene is TRBJ1-5, the V gene TRBV5-1, with 8 bases matching TRBD1. The CDR3 has 15 amino acids. Germline CDR1 and CDR2: SGHRS and YFSETQ. V shed 3 bases, J shed 4 bases, and the junction held 6 bases outside the gene matches. CDR3 nucleotides: TGCGCCAGCAGCTCCGGACAGGGACTAAATCAGCCCCAGCATTTT. It encodes CASSSGQGLNQPQHF. Full variable domain (missing parts from reference TRBV5-1 and TRBJ1-5): KAGVTQTPRYLIKTRGQQVTLSCSPISGHRSVSWYQQTPGQGLQFLFEYFSETQRNKGNFPGRFSGRQFSNSRSEMNVSTLELGDSALYLCASSSGQGLNQPQHFGDGTRLSIL.

This chain connects TRBV9 to TRBJ1-1; 12 bases align to TRBD1. This CDR3 contains 16 residues. V gave up 3 bases and J gave up 1 base; unmatched junction bases: 4. Germline-derived CDR1 and CDR2 are SGDLS and YYNGEE. In DNA, the CDR3 is TGTGCCAGCAGCGCCGGGACAGGGGGCACGAACACTGAAGCTTTCTTT. Encoded protein: CASSAGTGGTNTEAFF.

The chain combines TRBV28 with TRBJ1-5; D gene ambiguous. The CDR3 runs to 13 residues. The germline gives CDR1 MDHEN, CDR2 SYDVKM. Trimming took 3 bases from V and 6 from J, leaving 9 bases between them. Here the CDR3 DNA reads TGTGCCAGCAGTTTCCAGGCAGCTCAGCCCCAGCATTTT. Translated, it gives CASSFQAAQPQHF.

The chain employs TRBV7-2 and TRBJ1-5, with 8 bases lining up with TRBD1. The germline gives CDR1 SGHTA, CDR2 FQGNSA. The CDR3 has 16 residues. V lost 5 bases, J lost 2 bases, and 8 bases stayed unmatched. Here the CDR3 reads CASSERRGLGNQPQHF. As DNA, the CDR3 is TGTGCCAGCAGCGAGCGCAGGGGGCTGGGCAATCAGCCCCAGCATTTT. The full variable domain, in which reference TRBV7-2 and TRBJ1-5 provide the parts outside the CDR3, is GAGVSQSPSNKVTEKGKDVELRCDPISGHTALYWYRQSLGQGLEFLIYFQGNSAPDKSGLPSDRFSAERTGGSVSTLTIQRTQQEDSAVYLCASSERRGLGNQPQHFGDGTRLSIL.